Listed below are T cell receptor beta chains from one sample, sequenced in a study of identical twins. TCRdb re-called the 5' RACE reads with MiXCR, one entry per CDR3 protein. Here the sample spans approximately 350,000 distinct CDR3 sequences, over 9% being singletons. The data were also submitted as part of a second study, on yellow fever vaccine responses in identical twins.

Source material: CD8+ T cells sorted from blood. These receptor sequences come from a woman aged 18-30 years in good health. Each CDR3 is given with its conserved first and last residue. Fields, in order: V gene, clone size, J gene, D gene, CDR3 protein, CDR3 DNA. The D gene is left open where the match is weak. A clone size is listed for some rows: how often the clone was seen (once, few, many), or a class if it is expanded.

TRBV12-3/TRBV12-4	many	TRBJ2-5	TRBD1	CASSPHDRGNKNGTQYF	TGTGCCAGCAGTCCACACGACAGGGGAAATAAGAACGGGACCCAGTACTTC
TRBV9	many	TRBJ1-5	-	CASSVGGNSNQPQHF	TGTGCCAGCAGCGTAGGGGGGAATAGCAATCAGCCCCAGCATTTT
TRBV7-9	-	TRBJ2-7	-	CASSQTAYEQYF	TGTGCCAGCAGCCAGACAGCTTACGAGCAGTACTTC
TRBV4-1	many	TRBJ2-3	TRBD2	CASSPLGGTDTQYF	TGCGCCAGCAGCCCCCTCGGGGGGACAGATACGCAGTATTTT
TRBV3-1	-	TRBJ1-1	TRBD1	CASSHPGGNTEAFF	TGTGCCAGCAGCCATCCAGGGGGGAACACTGAAGCTTTCTTT
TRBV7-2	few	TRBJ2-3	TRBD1	CASSWDRGGTDTQYF	TGTGCCAGCAGCTGGGACAGGGGTGGCACAGATACGCAGTATTTT
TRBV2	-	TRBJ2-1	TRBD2	CASSEAPSGSLSSYNEQFF	TGTGCCAGCAGTGAGGCTCCTAGCGGGAGTCTCAGCTCCTACAATGAGCAGTTCTTC
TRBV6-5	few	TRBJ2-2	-	CASSYATGPGELFF	TGTGCCAGCAGTTACGCAACAGGGCCCGGGGAGCTGTTTTTT
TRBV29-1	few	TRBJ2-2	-	CSVESGEGTGELFF	TGCAGCGTAGAATCAGGGGAGGGTACCGGGGAGCTGTTTTTT
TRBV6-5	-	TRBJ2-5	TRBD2	CASSDSAGAFGTQYF	TGTGCCAGCAGTGACTCAGCGGGGGCCTTTGGGACCCAGTACTTC
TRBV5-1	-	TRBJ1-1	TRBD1	CASSLEGQGLGGFNTEAFF	TGCGCCAGCAGCTTGGAGGGACAGGGATTGGGGGGATTTAACACTGAAGCTTTCTTT
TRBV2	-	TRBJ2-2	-	CASNWQGLREDTGELFF	TGTGCCAGCAATTGGCAGGGATTAAGGGAAGACACCGGGGAGCTGTTTTTT
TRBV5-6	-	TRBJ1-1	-	CASSLSEEAFF	TGTGCCAGCAGCTTATCGGAGGAAGCTTTCTTT
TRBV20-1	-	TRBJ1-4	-	CSARGETSREKLFF	TGCAGTGCTAGAGGAGAGACTTCTCGTGAAAAACTGTTTTTT
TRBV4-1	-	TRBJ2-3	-	CASSQETRSTDTQYF	TGCGCCAGCAGCCAAGAGACTAGAAGCACAGATACGCAGTATTTT
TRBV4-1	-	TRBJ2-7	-	CASSQGHRYEQYF	TGCGCCAGCAGCCAGGGACATAGGTACGAGCAGTACTTC
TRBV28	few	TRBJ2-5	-	CATKGQPSIETQYF	TGTGCCACCAAGGGCCAGCCGAGTATCGAGACCCAGTACTTC
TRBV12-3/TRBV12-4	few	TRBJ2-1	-	CASSPPGGLYWNEQFF	TGTGCCAGCAGCCCGCCTGGGGGGTTATATTGGAATGAGCAGTTCTTC
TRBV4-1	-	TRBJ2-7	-	CASSQEGVEQYF	TGCGCCAGCAGCCAAGAAGGAGTCGAGCAGTACTTC